These T cell receptor beta chains were read from a single sample in a study of cytomegalovirus exposure and HLA in healthy donors. Measured with immunoSEQ multiplex PCR; TCRdb has only the in-frame clones, and not every one. The table lists roughly 53,000 clones, with roughly 12% in the top ten. The sample taken for sequencing was PBMCs. The origin of the receptors is a man between 18 and 29 years old in good health and CMV-seropositive. CDR3s include the opening cysteine and the closing phenylalanine or tryptophan. D genes are given only for firm matches. Expanded clones are given a class, and other clones once, few, many or no size at all.

d_call	v_call	clone_size	j_call	cdr3_length	cdr3_aa	cdr3_nt
NA	TRBV30	NA	TRBJ2-7	14	CAWRAQGVIYEQYF	TGTGCCTGGAGGGCACAGGGTGTAATCTACGAGCAGTACTTC
TRBD2	TRBV6-5	NA	TRBJ2-1	15	CASRVLAASYNEQFF	TGTGCCAGCAGGGTCCTAGCGGCATCCTACAATGAGCAGTTCTTC
TRBD1	TRBV5-1	NA	TRBJ1-4	16	CASSLLGGNKGEKLFF	TGCGCCAGCAGCTTATTAGGGGGCAATAAGGGTGAAAAACTGTTTTTT
TRBD2	TRBV6-5	NA	TRBJ2-2	14	CASRLAGRGGELFF	TGTGCCAGCAGACTAGCGGGAAGGGGCGGGGAGCTGTTTTTT
TRBD1	TRBV28	NA	TRBJ2-7	14	CASSFPGQGNEQYF	TGTGCCAGCAGTTTTCCGGGACAGGGAAACGAGCAGTACTTC
TRBD1	TRBV4-2	NA	TRBJ2-7	17	CASSRGPRQGALYEQYF	TGTGCCAGCAGCCGGGGACCTCGCCAGGGGGCCCTCTACGAGCAGTACTTC
NA	TRBV18	NA	TRBJ1-3	15	CASSPNTASGNTIYF	TGTGCCAGCTCACCAAACACAGCCTCTGGAAACACCATATATTTT
NA	TRBV5-1	NA	TRBJ2-7	13	CASSFLGIGEQYF	TGCGCCAGCAGCTTTCTGGGCATAGGCGAGCAGTACTTC
NA	TRBV2	NA	TRBJ2-6	16	CASSVNGGRGANVLTF	TGTGCCAGCAGTGTAAACGGGGGGCGAGGGGCCAACGTCCTGACTTTC
NA	TRBV19	medium-sized	TRBJ1-1	13	CAASEGRGTEAFF	TGTGCCGCCTCGGAGGGACGGGGGACTGAAGCTTTCTTT